This T cell receptor beta chain was recovered during a study of blood T cells in healthy people across ages (dated by TCRdb to between 2015 and 2017). Describing the broader study: In model experiments, template switching captured about one uniquely barcoded TCR beta cDNA molecule for every two T cells. Donors of different ages were randomly distributed across sequencing lanes to avoid experimental bias. Age-related changes in TCR beta repertoire diversity were measured in the study by deep sequencing normalized with unique cDNA molecular identifiers. The donors were divided into four age groups: young (average about 16 years), middle-aged (roughly 42), aged (approximately 62) and long-lived (82). For two donors (one aged 18 to 30 and one aged 80 or older), the study analyzed two additional independent replicas of 1 million unique cDNA reads from the same blood draw.

V drops 3 bases and J drops 2 bases, leaving 13 bases in between. Counted from cysteine to phenylalanine, this CDR3 has 15 amino acids. Just CDR3 DNA is preserved here, 45 bases in frame from base 1. The library was produced with 5' RACE. TCRdb shows the sequencer as Illumina HiSeq 2500. The second PCR ran for roughly 6 to 11 cycles and used a J-beta primer mix along with a sample-barcoded 5' primer. A template-switch 5' adaptor carrying 12 random nucleotides introduced a unique molecular identifier onto each TCR beta cDNA molecule. Each sample yielded at least 2.5 million CDR3-containing paired-end reads. The Mint cDNA synthesis kit, primed by a TRBC-specific oligonucleotide, was used to synthesize first-strand cDNA from all RNA. After uracil-DNA glycosylase treatment, a first 18-cycle PCR used universal primers M1SS and BC2_uni_R on all cDNA. In the authors' own workflow: Normalization of each sample was performed by random selection of 1 million high-quality reads, each carrying a distinct molecular identifier. Reads with shared molecular identifiers were discarded instead of being binned into consensus sequences. MiTCR, set to a Q25 quality threshold and the strictest error-elimination algorithm, was used for CDR3 identification, clonotype clustering and error correction. A nonparametric unseen species model using Euler transformation provided a lower-bound estimate of total TCR beta diversity. TCRdb trimmed the raw reads at Q25, called clones with MiXCR and kept productive beta chains. A single entry per CDR3 protein holds the most common genes and DNA from its merged rows. TCRdb's processing, not the study's, gives the V and J calls here. The sample contains 1.5 million to 1.8 million distinct CDR3 sequences, less than 45% of them found a single time. The top ten clonotypes cover just over 4% of the sample.

This clonotype was picked up a small number of times. Its antigen remains undetermined. The input lacks base qualities; no much larger clone sits a single base away. Study-level results and caveats: Estimates of total diversity based on one million sequenced T cells were regarded as lower bounds and as underestimates. As age increased, observed TCR beta diversity per million T cells dropped in a roughly linear way, and a significant reduction was already evident by age around 41. Since profiling was done on bulk unsorted PBMCs, naive and antigen-experienced compartments could not be conclusively compared. Donor CMV infection status was unknown, potentially confounding age-related changes in expanded clonotypes. A strong correlation was found between observed TCR beta diversity and the percentage of naive T cells measured by flow cytometry. The long-lived group showed more naive CD4+ T cells, fewer expanded clones and increased TCR diversity than the aged group, suggesting age selection.

The donors were roughly 39 Caucasian individuals from Russia, aged roughly 6 to 100 years, who were systemically healthy. About 10 milliliters of peripheral blood were collected from each donor into EDTA-treated Vacutainer tubes. Ficoll-Paque density-gradient centrifugation was used to isolate PBMCs, with at least 6 million per sample. Total RNA was extracted from PBMCs with Trizol reagent, with at least 6 micrograms obtained per sample. Naive CD45RAhigh/CD27high T cell percentages were measured by flow cytometry on a PBMC aliquot from every donor. This TCR derives from a woman aged 18-29 years in good health. What was sequenced was blood. The chain couples TRBV12-3 or TRBV12-4 to TRBJ2-5, with the D assignment possibly TRBD1 or TRBD2, given 5 matching bases for each. The DNA sequence is given as TGTGCCAGCAGTTTTTGGGACGGGGTGCAAGAGACCCAGTACTTC. Its protein reads: CASSFWDGVQETQYF.